A selection of T cell receptor beta chains follows, all from one sample in a study of CD8 T cells in ankylosing spondylitis. A single record per CDR3 protein comes from TCRdb applying MiXCR to the 5' RACE reads. Among 390,000 or so distinct CDR3 sequences, under 25% were seen once, and the ten largest hold roughly a sixth. The sample comprised blood, either unsorted or a sorted T cell fraction (not recorded which). The receptors derive from a male donor with ankylosing spondylitis. Both conserved end residues are part of each CDR3. Fields, in order: J gene, V gene, clone size, D gene, CDR3 DNA, CDR3 protein. A D gene is named only where the DNA matches it firmly. Clone size is shown for a subset of rows, as once, few, many or a class of expanded clone.

J: TRBJ1-2; V: TRBV9; size: -; D: -; DNA: TGTGCCAGCAGCGTCGAGGACAGTAGCGGCTACACCTTC; CDR3: CASSVEDSSGYTF
J: TRBJ2-5; V: TRBV7-3; size: -; D: -; DNA: TGTGCCAGCAGCTTAGCCGGGGGGCAGGGGTCGGAGACCCAGTACTTC; CDR3: CASSLAGGQGSETQYF
J: TRBJ1-2; V: TRBV2; size: -; D: -; DNA: TGTGCCAGCAGCCCCCTGACAGGACTCTATGGCTACACCTTC; CDR3: CASSPLTGLYGYTF
J: TRBJ2-2; V: TRBV7-9; size: few; D: -; DNA: TGTGCCAGCAGCCCCCAGTACCAGGACGGGGAGCTGTTTTTT; CDR3: CASSPQYQDGELFF
J: TRBJ2-1; V: TRBV20-1; size: many; D: -; DNA: TGCAGTGCTAGAAGCCTAGCCGGCTATTTCTTC; CDR3: CSARSLAGYFF
J: TRBJ2-7; V: TRBV11-2; size: -; D: -; DNA: TGTGCCAGCAGCCGAGGGGGGATCCAAAGCTACGAGCAGTACTTC; CDR3: CASSRGGIQSYEQYF
J: TRBJ2-7; V: TRBV20-1; size: -; D: -; DNA: TGCAGTGCTAGAGTTGCAGCCTACGAGCAGTACTTC; CDR3: CSARVAAYEQYF
J: TRBJ2-3; V: TRBV5-1; size: -; D: TRBD2; DNA: TGCCCCACCAGACTAGCGGGTGAAGTGAATACGCAGTATTTT; CDR3: CPTRLAGEVNTQYF
J: TRBJ1-4; V: TRBV14; size: -; D: -; DNA: TGTGCCAGCAGCCGGGCAGGCGATGAAAAACTGTTTTTT; CDR3: CASSRAGDEKLFF
J: TRBJ1-2; V: TRBV12-3/TRBV12-4; size: few; D: -; DNA: TGTGCCAGCAGTTCGGGGCCATTTGGTTATGGCTACACCTTC; CDR3: CASSSGPFGYGYTF
J: TRBJ2-3; V: TRBV12-3/TRBV12-4; size: many; D: -; DNA: TGTGCCAGCAGTGGCACGGGGCTACGCAATACGCAGTATTTT; CDR3: CASSGTGLRNTQYF
J: TRBJ2-1; V: TRBV11-1; size: few; D: -; DNA: TGTGCCAGCAGCTTAACACCCTTAGGGGCGGACTCCTACAATGAGCAGTTCTTC; CDR3: CASSLTPLGADSYNEQFF
J: TRBJ2-7; V: TRBV5-1; size: -; D: TRBD2; DNA: TGCGCCAGCAACTCCCCGGGACTAGCGGGAGGCGAGCAGTACTTC; CDR3: CASNSPGLAGGEQYF
J: TRBJ1-1; V: TRBV5-1; size: many; D: -; DNA: TGCGCCAGCAGCTTGGATGGTTCAGGTGACATCACTGAAGCTTTCTTT; CDR3: CASSLDGSGDITEAFF
J: TRBJ2-3; V: TRBV11-2; size: -; D: TRBD2; DNA: TGTGCCAGCAGCTCGCCGAGCGGGAGTGTTGGAGATACGCAGTATTTT; CDR3: CASSSPSGSVGDTQYF
J: TRBJ2-2; V: TRBV7-9; size: few; D: -; DNA: TGTGCCAGCAGGTCCGCCCTCCAGGGTGGAGACACCGGGGAGCTGTTTTTT; CDR3: CASRSALQGGDTGELFF
J: TRBJ2-1; V: TRBV12-3/TRBV12-4; size: few; D: TRBD2; DNA: TGTGCCAGCAATGGGGGTCTGGGCGGGAGTAAAAATGAGCAGTTCTTC; CDR3: CASNGGLGGSKNEQFF
J: TRBJ1-4; V: TRBV19; size: -; D: -; DNA: TGTGCCAGTACCACCGCCCCTATGGATGAAAAACTGTTTTTT; CDR3: CASTTAPMDEKLFF
J: TRBJ2-1; V: TRBV5-5; size: few; D: TRBD2; DNA: TGTGCCAGCAGCCCCCCACTAGCGGGAGCAGAAGAGCAGTTCTTC; CDR3: CASSPPLAGAEEQFF
J: TRBJ2-7; V: TRBV3-1; size: few; D: TRBD1; DNA: TGTGCCAGCAGCCGACAGGGGGGAGGAGGCTACGAGCAGTACTTC; CDR3: CASSRQGGGGYEQYF
J: TRBJ2-1; V: TRBV29-1; size: few; D: TRBD1; DNA: TGCAGCGTTGATCGGACAGGGGCCTACAATGAGCAGTTCTTC; CDR3: CSVDRTGAYNEQFF
J: TRBJ1-1; V: TRBV6-4; size: -; D: TRBD1; DNA: TGTGCCACCAGGGGGACAGACATGAACACTGAAGCTTTCTTT; CDR3: CATRGTDMNTEAFF
J: TRBJ2-5; V: TRBV7-8; size: -; D: TRBD2; DNA: TGTGCCAGCAGCCTAGAACCCCCACGCGGGAGGGGGGAGACCCAGTACTTC; CDR3: CASSLEPPRGRGETQYF
J: TRBJ2-1; V: TRBV4-1; size: -; D: -; DNA: TGCGCCAGCAGCCGGGGACTTCTAGGAAATGAGCAGTTCTTC; CDR3: CASSRGLLGNEQFF
J: TRBJ1-2; V: TRBV25-1; size: few; D: -; DNA: TGTGCCAGCAGTGAAGGTGCCCTGGTACGCTACACCTTC; CDR3: CASSEGALVRYTF
J: TRBJ1-2; V: TRBV7-2; size: -; D: TRBD1; DNA: TGTGCCAGCAGCCCCCTCAGGGGGGGGGCCAGGGGCTACACCTTC; CDR3: CASSPLRGGARGYTF
J: TRBJ2-7; V: TRBV29-1; size: few; D: TRBD2; DNA: TGCAGCGTTGCTAGCGGGAGTCGCGAGCAGTACTTC; CDR3: CSVASGSREQYF
J: TRBJ2-3; V: TRBV20-1; size: -; D: -; DNA: TGCAGTGCTAGTTTCCGGGGGGGGGACAGCCGCACAGATACGCAGTATTTT; CDR3: CSASFRGGDSRTDTQYF
J: TRBJ1-2; V: TRBV2; size: -; D: TRBD1; DNA: TGTGCCAGCAGGGGAGACAGGGTCTCATTCAGTGGCTACACCTTC; CDR3: CASRGDRVSFSGYTF
J: TRBJ2-5; V: TRBV3-1; size: -; D: -; DNA: TGTGCCAGCAGCGACAGGTTCACGGGGGAGACCCAGTACTTC; CDR3: CASSDRFTGETQYF
J: TRBJ2-1; V: TRBV27; size: many; D: TRBD2; DNA: TGTGCCAGCAGGGAAGCGGGGCTAAGCTCCTACAATGAGCAGTTCTTC; CDR3: CASREAGLSSYNEQFF
J: TRBJ2-7; V: TRBV18; size: many; D: TRBD1; DNA: TGTGCCAGCTCACCATCGGCAGGGGGCGCGAAAAACGAGCAGTACTTC; CDR3: CASSPSAGGAKNEQYF
J: TRBJ1-1; V: TRBV4-1; size: -; D: -; DNA: TGCGCCAGCAGCCAAGGGGTAAAGGGGAACACTGAAGCTTTCTTT; CDR3: CASSQGVKGNTEAFF
J: TRBJ1-3; V: TRBV12-3/TRBV12-4; size: few; D: -; DNA: TGTGCCAGCAGGCTACCTGGAAACACCATATATTTT; CDR3: CASRLPGNTIYF
J: TRBJ2-7; V: TRBV29-1; size: many; D: TRBD2; DNA: TGCAGCGTTGAAGCGTTTAGCGGGAACGGGCAGTACTTC; CDR3: CSVEAFSGNGQYF
J: TRBJ1-1; V: TRBV7-3; size: -; D: TRBD1; DNA: TGTGCCAGCAGCTTAACGGACAGGACTGAAGCTTTCTTT; CDR3: CASSLTDRTEAFF
J: TRBJ1-1; V: TRBV20-1; size: -; D: -; DNA: TGCAGTGCTAGAGAGTTCCAGGGCGGGGCTTTTGAAGCTTTCTTT; CDR3: CSAREFQGGAFEAFF
J: TRBJ1-6; V: TRBV29-1; size: once; D: TRBD1; DNA: TGCAGCGCTGGACAGGGTTATAATTCACCCCTCCACTTT; CDR3: CSAGQGYNSPLHF
J: TRBJ1-1; V: TRBV7-2; size: -; D: TRBD1; DNA: TGTGCCAGCAGCTTAGGGCCAGGGGGGAGCACTGAAGCTTTCTTT; CDR3: CASSLGPGGSTEAFF
J: TRBJ2-1; V: TRBV5-1; size: -; D: TRBD2; DNA: TGCGCCAGCAGCTTGAGGTTATCGGGAGGAGTTTACAATGAGCAGTTCTTC; CDR3: CASSLRLSGGVYNEQFF
J: TRBJ2-5; V: TRBV15; size: few; D: TRBD1; DNA: TGTGCCACCAGCAGCCTAAGGGGACAGGCCTACCAAGAGACCCAGTACTTC; CDR3: CATSSLRGQAYQETQYF
J: TRBJ2-1; V: TRBV29-1; size: few; D: -; DNA: TGCAGCGTTGGCGGCCTAGCGATGCATGTTAACTCCTACAATGAGCAGTTCTTC; CDR3: CSVGGLAMHVNSYNEQFF
J: TRBJ2-3; V: TRBV28; size: once; D: -; DNA: TGTGCCAGCTGGGGCTTCACAGATACGCAGTATTTT; CDR3: CASWGFTDTQYF
J: TRBJ2-2; V: TRBV10-3; size: -; D: TRBD2; DNA: TGTGCCATCAGTGAGTCGTCTAGCGGGAACACCGGGGAGCTGTTTTTT; CDR3: CAISESSSGNTGELFF
J: TRBJ1-1; V: TRBV11-2; size: many; D: -; DNA: TGTGCCAGCAGCTTATACCCGGTAAACAACCCCGGGATGAACACTGAAGCTTTCTTT; CDR3: CASSLYPVNNPGMNTEAFF
J: TRBJ2-3; V: TRBV28; size: few; D: TRBD2; DNA: TGTGCCAGCAGTTTGGCGGGGGAAGGTTCAGATACGCAGTATTTT; CDR3: CASSLAGEGSDTQYF
J: TRBJ1-3; V: TRBV11-2; size: few; D: -; DNA: TGTGCCAGCAGCTTAGAGTCGGGGAGATACTCTGGAAACACCATATATTTT; CDR3: CASSLESGRYSGNTIYF
J: TRBJ2-4; V: TRBV20-1; size: few; D: -; DNA: TGCAGTGTTGGGACCGGGGCTCTAGCCAAAAACATTCAGTACTTC; CDR3: CSVGTGALAKNIQYF
J: TRBJ2-5; V: TRBV12-3/TRBV12-4; size: few; D: TRBD2; DNA: TGTGCCAGCAGCGAGCTAGCGGGAGCCCCTTGGACCCAGTACTTC; CDR3: CASSELAGAPWTQYF
J: TRBJ1-5; V: TRBV30; size: few; D: -; DNA: TGTGCCTGGAGTGCGGGGAGGGAAAGAGGCAATCAGCCCCAGCATTTT; CDR3: CAWSAGRERGNQPQHF
J: TRBJ2-3; V: TRBV7-3; size: -; D: -; DNA: TGTGCCAGCAGCTTCAGTATCCAAGATACGCAGTATTTT; CDR3: CASSFSIQDTQYF
J: TRBJ2-1; V: TRBV24-1; size: -; D: -; DNA: TGTGCCACCAGTGATGCCCGCCATACCCGCAATGAGCAGTTCTTC; CDR3: CATSDARHTRNEQFF
J: TRBJ2-3; V: TRBV11-3; size: -; D: -; DNA: TGTGCCAGCAGCACCCGACAGTCTTCGGGCACAGATACGCAGTATTTT; CDR3: CASSTRQSSGTDTQYF
J: TRBJ2-7; V: TRBV29-1; size: few; D: -; DNA: TGCAGCGTGTCCGGGACCTCGACCTTCGAGCAGTACTTC; CDR3: CSVSGTSTFEQYF
J: TRBJ2-3; V: TRBV2; size: once; D: TRBD2; DNA: TGTGCCAGCAGTGAAGCGCGGCCAGCGGGGACAGATACGCAGTATTTT; CDR3: CASSEARPAGTDTQYF
J: TRBJ2-7; V: TRBV10-3; size: many; D: -; DNA: TGTGCCACCCAGTGGGAGCGGGTCTCCTACGAGCAGTACTTC; CDR3: CATQWERVSYEQYF
J: TRBJ1-2; V: TRBV7-3; size: -; D: -; DNA: TGTGCCAGCAGGGTCTCTGACCGGCCGGGTTCGAACTATGGCTACACCTTC; CDR3: CASRVSDRPGSNYGYTF